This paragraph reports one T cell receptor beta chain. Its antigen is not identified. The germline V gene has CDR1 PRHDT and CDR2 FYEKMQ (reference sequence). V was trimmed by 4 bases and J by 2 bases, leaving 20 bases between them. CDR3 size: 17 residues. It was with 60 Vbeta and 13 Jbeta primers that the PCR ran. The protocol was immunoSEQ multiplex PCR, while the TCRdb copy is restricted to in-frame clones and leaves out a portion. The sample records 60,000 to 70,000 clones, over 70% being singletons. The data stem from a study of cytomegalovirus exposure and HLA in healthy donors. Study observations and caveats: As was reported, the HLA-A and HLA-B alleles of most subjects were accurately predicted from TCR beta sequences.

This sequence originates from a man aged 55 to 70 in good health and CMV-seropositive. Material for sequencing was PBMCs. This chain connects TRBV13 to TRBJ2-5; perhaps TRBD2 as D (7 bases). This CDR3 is CASSSPPTGGAQETQYF. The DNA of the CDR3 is TGTGCCAGCAGCTCCCCCCCGACTGGGGGGGCACAAGAGACCCAGTACTTC.